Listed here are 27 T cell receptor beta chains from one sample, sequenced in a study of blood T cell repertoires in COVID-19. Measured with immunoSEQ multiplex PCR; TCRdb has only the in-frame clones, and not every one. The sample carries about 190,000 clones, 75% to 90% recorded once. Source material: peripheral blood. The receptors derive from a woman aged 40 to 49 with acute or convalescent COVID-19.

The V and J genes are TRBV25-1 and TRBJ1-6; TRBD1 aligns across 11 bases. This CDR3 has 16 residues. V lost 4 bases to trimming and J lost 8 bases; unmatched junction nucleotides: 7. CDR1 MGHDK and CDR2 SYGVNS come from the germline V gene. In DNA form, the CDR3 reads TGTGCCAGCAGTGCAACGGACAGGGGGCCGTATTCACCCCTCCACTTT. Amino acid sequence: CASSATDRGPYSPLHF.

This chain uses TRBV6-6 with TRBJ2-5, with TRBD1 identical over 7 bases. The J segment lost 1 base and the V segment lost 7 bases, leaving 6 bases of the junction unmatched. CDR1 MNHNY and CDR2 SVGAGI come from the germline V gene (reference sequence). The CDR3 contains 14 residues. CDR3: CASNQQGPQETQYF. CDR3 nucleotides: TGTGCCAGCAACCAACAGGGGCCCCAAGAGACCCAGTACTTC.

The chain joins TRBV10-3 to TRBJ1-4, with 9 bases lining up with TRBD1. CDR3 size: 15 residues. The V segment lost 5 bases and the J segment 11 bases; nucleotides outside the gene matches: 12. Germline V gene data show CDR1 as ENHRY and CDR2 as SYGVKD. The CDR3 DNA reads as TGTGCCATCAGTACCACAACAACCGACAGGGGGAAACTGTTTTTT. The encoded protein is CAISTTTTDRGKLFF.

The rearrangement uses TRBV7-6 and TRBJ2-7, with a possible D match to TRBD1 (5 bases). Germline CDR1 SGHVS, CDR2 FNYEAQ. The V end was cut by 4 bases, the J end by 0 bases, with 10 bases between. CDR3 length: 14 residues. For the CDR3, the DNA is TGTGCCAGCAGCTCCTCTGACAGCTCCTACGAGCAGTACTTC. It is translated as CASSSSDSSYEQYF. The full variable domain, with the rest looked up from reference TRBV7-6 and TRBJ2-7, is GAGVSQSPRYKVTKRGQDVALRCDPISGHVSLYWYRQALGQGPEFLTYFNYEAQQDKSGLPNDRFSAERPEGSISTLTIQRTEQRDSAMYRCASSSSDSSYEQYFGPGTRLTVT.

The CDR3 DNA sequence: TGTGCCAGCAGTTCCCCAGGGGGCTCCCCCTTGGGCACTGAAGCTTTCTTT. This encodes CASSSPGGSPLGTEAFF. The J gene is TRBJ1-1, the V gene TRBV2, with TRBD1 identical over 8 bases. The CDR3 is 17 residues long. Trimming removed 5 bases from V and 4 bases from J; junction bases left unmatched: 15. Germline values: CDR1 SNHLY, CDR2 FYNNEI. The variable domain in full, with the rest retrieved from reference TRBV2 and TRBJ1-1, is EPEVTQTPSHQVTQMGQEVILRCVPISNHLYFYWYRQILGQKVEFLVSFYNNEISEKSEIFDDQFSVERPDGSNFTLKIRSTKLEDSAMYFCASSSPGGSPLGTEAFFGQGTRLTVV.

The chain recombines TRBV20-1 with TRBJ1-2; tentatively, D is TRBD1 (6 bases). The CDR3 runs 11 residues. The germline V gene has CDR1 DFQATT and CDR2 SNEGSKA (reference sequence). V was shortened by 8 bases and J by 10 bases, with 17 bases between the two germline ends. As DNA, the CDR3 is TGCAGTCTTAGGACAGCCCCGGTCTACACCTTC. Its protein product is CSLRTAPVYTF.

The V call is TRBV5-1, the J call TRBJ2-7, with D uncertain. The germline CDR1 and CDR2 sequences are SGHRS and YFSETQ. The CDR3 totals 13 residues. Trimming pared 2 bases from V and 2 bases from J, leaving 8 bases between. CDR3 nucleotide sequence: TGCGCCAGCAGCTTAAACCCTACCTACGAGCAGTACTTC. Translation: CASSLNPTYEQYF. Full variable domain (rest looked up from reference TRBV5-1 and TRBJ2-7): KAGVTQTPRYLIKTRGQQVTLSCSPISGHRSVSWYQQTPGQGLQFLFEYFSETQRNKGNFPGRFSGRQFSNSRSEMNVSTLELGDSALYLCASSLNPTYEQYFGPGTRLTVT.

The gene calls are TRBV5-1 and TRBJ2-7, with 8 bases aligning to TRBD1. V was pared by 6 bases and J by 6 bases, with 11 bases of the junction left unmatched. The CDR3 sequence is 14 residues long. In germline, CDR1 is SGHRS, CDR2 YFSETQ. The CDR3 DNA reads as TGCGCCAGCACCGCCGGGACAGGCCTGCCCGAGCAGTACTTC. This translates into CASTAGTGLPEQYF.

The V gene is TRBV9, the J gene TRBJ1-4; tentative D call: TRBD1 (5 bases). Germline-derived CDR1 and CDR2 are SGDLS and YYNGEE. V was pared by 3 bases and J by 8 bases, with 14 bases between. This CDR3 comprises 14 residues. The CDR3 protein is CASSAQGGGEKLFF. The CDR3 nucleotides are TGTGCCAGCAGCGCCCAGGGCGGGGGGGAAAAACTGTTTTTT.

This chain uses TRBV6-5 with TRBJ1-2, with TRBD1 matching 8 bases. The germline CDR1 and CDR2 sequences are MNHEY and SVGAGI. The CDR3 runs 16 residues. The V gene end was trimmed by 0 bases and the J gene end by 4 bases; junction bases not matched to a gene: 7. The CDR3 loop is CASSYSWTGSIYGYTF. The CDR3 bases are TGTGCCAGCAGTTACTCTTGGACAGGGTCTATCTATGGCTACACCTTC.

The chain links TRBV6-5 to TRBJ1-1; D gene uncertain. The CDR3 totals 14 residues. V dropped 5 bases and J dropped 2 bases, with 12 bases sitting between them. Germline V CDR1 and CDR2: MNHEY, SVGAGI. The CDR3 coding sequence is TGTGCCAGCAGTACAATACCGGGTAACACTGAAGCTTTCTTT. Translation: CASSTIPGNTEAFF.

DNA for the CDR3: TGTGCCTGGAGTGGACAGGGTAGTGAGTACTTC. Translated: CAWSGQGSEYF. The chain links TRBV30 to TRBJ2-7, with 7 bases identical to TRBD1. The CDR3 loop spans 11 amino acids. Germline values: CDR1 GTSNPN, CDR2 SVGIG (reference sequence). Trimming took 1 base from V and 11 from J; bases not matched to a gene: 5.

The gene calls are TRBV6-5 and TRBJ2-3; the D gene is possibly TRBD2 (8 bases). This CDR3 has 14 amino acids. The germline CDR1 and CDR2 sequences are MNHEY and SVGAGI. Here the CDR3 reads CAGGGTDRADTQYF. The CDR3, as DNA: TGTGCTGGCGGGGGGACAGACCGAGCAGATACGCAGTATTTT.

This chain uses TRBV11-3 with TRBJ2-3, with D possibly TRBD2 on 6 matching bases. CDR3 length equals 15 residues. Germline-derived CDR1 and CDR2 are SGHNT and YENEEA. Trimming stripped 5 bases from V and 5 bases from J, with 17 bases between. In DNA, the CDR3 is TGTGCCAGCAGCAACCCCCGGGAGAGGCAAGATACGCAGTATTTT. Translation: CASSNPRERQDTQYF.

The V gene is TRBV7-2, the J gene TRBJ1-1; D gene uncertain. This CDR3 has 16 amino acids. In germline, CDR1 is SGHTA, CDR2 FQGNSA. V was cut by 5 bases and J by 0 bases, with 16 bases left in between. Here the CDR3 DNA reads TGTGCCAGCAGCCAACAATCCCTGTCCCTGAACACTGAAGCTTTCTTT. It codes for CASSQQSLSLNTEAFF. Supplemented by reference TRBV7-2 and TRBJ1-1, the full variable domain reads GAGVSQSPSNKVTEKGKDVELRCDPISGHTALYWYRQSLGQGLEFLIYFQGNSAPDKSGLPSDRFSAERTGGSVSTLTIQRTQQEDSAVYLCASSQQSLSLNTEAFFGQGTRLTVV.

CDR3 amino acids: CASSPRQDTEAFF. CDR3 DNA sequence: TGCGCCAGCAGCCCAAGACAGGACACTGAAGCTTTCTTT. J is TRBJ1-1 and V is TRBV5-1, with D possibly TRBD1 on 6 matching bases. Germline CDR1 and CDR2: SGHRS and YFSETQ. Trimming cost V 4 bases and J 3 bases, with 10 bases left between them. The CDR3 totals 13 residues.

DNA of the CDR3: TGTGCATATATTACGAGAGCTAACTATGGCTACACCTTC. Protein sequence: CAYITRANYGYTF. The chain has TRBV5-4 and TRBJ1-2; D gene uncertain. CDR1 is SGHNT and CDR2 is YYREEE in the germline V gene (reference sequence). The CDR3 spans 13 residues.

CDR3 sequence: CASSFLPGGPQFSGELFF. In nucleotides, the CDR3 is TGTGCCAGCAGCTTTCTACCCGGAGGGCCTCAGTTTTCCGGGGAGCTGTTTTTT. The V and J genes are TRBV9 and TRBJ2-2; possibly TRBD2 for D (6 bases). Trimming removed 4 bases at V and 6 bases at J, with 25 bases between. The germline gives CDR1 SGDLS, CDR2 YYNGEE. The CDR3 length is 18 residues. Variable domain in full (rest from reference TRBV9 and TRBJ2-2): DSGVTQTPKHLITATGQRVTLRCSPRSGDLSVYWYQQSLDQGLQFLIQYYNGEERAKGNILERFSAQQFPDLHSELNLSSLELGDSALYFCASSFLPGGPQFSGELFFGEGSRLTVL.

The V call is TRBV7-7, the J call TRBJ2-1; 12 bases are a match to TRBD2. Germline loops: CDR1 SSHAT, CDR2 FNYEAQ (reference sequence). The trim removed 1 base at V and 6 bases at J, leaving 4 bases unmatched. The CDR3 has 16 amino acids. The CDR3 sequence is CASSLGLAGDGNEQFF. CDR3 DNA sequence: TGTGCCAGCAGCTTAGGACTAGCGGGAGACGGCAATGAGCAGTTCTTC.

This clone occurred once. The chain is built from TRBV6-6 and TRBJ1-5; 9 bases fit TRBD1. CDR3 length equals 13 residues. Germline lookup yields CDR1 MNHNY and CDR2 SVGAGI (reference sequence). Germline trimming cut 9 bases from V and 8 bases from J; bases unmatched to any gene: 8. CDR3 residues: CASLGTGKEPQHF. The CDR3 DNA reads TGTGCCAGTCTAGGGACAGGGAAGGAGCCCCAGCATTTT.

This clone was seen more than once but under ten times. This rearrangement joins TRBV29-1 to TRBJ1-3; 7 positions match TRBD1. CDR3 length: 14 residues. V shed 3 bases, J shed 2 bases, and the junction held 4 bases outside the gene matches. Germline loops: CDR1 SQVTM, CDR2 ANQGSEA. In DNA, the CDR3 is TGCAGCGTTGATTTCCAGGGGGCTGGAAACACCATATATTTT. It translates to CSVDFQGAGNTIYF.

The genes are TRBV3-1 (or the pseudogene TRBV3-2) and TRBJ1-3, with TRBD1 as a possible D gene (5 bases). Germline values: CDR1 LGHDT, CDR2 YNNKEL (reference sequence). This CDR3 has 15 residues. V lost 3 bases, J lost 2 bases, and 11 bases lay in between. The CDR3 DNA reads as TGTGCCAGCAGCCAGATGGACACCCCTGGAAACACCATATATTTT. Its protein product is CASSQMDTPGNTIYF.

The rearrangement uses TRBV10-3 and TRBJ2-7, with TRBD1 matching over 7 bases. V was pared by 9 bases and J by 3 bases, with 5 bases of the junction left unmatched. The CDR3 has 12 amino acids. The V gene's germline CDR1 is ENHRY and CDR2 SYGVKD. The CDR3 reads CAIRDRDYEQYF. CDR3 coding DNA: TGTGCCATTCGGGACAGAGACTACGAGCAGTACTTC.

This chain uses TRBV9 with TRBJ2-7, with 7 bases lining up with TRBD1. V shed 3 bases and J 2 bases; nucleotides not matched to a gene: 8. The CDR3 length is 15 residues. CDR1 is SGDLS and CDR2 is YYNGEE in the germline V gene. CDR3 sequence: CASSASWDSTYEQYF. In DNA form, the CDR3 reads TGTGCCAGCAGCGCCAGCTGGGACAGTACCTACGAGCAGTACTTC.

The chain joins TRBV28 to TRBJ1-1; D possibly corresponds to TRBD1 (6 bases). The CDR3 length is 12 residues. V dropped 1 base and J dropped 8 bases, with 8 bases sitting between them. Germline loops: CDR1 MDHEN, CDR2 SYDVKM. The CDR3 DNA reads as TGTGCCAGCAGTTTATCCAGGGGCGAAGCTTTCTTT. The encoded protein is CASSLSRGEAFF.

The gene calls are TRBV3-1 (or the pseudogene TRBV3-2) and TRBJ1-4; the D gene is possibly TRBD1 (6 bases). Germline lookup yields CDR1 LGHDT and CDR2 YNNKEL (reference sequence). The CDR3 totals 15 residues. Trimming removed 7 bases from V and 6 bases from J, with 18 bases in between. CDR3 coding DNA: TGTGCCAGCAAGTCGGACAGTCAATGGGATGAAAAACTGTTTTTT. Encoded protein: CASKSDSQWDEKLFF.

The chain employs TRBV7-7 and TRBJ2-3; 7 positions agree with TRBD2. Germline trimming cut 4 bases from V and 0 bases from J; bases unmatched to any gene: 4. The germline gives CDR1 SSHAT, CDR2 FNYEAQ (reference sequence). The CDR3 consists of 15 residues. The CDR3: CASSSEAGSTDTQYF. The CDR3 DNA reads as TGTGCCAGCAGCTCCGAAGCGGGGAGCACAGATACGCAGTATTTT.